Listed here is a single T cell receptor beta chain. It lacks a known antigen. No much larger clonotype is one base removed from it; base qualities were not supplied. The data are from a study of T cell repertoires in cytomegalovirus infection (dated by TCRdb to between 2018 and 2020). For context, the study as a whole: The peptide stimulations were aimed at well-studied HLA-B-restricted epitopes as well as recently identified HLA-C-restricted CMV epitopes, whose presentation resists viral immunomodulation. The HLA type of each donor mattered for the analysis, because public TCR beta signatures pointed to carriage of CMV infection along with the matching HLA type. The investigation overall reported the following: The ex vivo response was dominated by HLA-C-restricted CMV-specific TCR beta clonotypes, which also provided the single most frequent clonotype in two of eight donors. Carriers of CMV infection plus the relevant HLA type were discriminated by the cumulative frequency of public TCR beta family members in the study cohort and in an independent roughly 380-donor cohort.

Trimming leaves V shorter by 6 bases and J shorter by 9 bases, with the junction holding 13 bases beyond the gene matches. Counted from cysteine to phenylalanine, this CDR3 has 16 amino acids. Only the CDR3 part of the read is kept: 48 bases, read in frame from the first base. Per the germline V gene, MNHEY is the CDR1 and SVGEGT is the CDR2. This specimen's treatment or condition label, interpreted: in vitro stimulation with specific CMV peptide epitopes to enrich CMV-specific T cells. Sequencer: Illumina HiSeq 1500. TCRdb passed the public sequencing reads through fastp at Q25 and MiXCR, retaining productive beta sequences. Rows with one shared CDR3 protein collapse into an entry with the most common genes and DNA. The sample yields approximately 470,000 distinct CDR3 sequences; more than 40% were counted once. About 39% of the sample is held by the ten biggest clonotypes.

This chain joins TRBV6-2 or TRBV6-3 to TRBJ1-6; TRBD1 agrees with 8 junctional bases. The TCR sequence derives from a human donor in good health (CMV status not recorded). Some clones in this sample may be carry-over from other donors' samples. The sequencing here drew on cultured PBMCs, taken from culture after CMV antigen stimulation. The CDR3 amino acid sequence is: CASRGRTGSFSSPLHF. The bases read TGTGCCAGCAGGGGCAGGACAGGGTCATTCAGTTCACCCCTCCACTTT.